These 26 T cell receptor beta chains were all obtained from the same sample, sequenced in a study of technical replicates of blood from a few donors. This table comes from immunoSEQ multiplex PCR, and its TCRdb copy is limited to in-frame clones, with some not included. The sample includes more than 70,000 clones, roughly 93% of them seen just once. Sequenced material: T cells isolated from PBMCs. The source of these receptors is a human donor in good health.

J is TRBJ2-1 and V is TRBV30, with D maybe TRBD1 (6 bases). With 3 bases removed from V and 3 bases from J, the gap between germline ends came to 15 bases. The germline gives CDR1 GTSNPN, CDR2 SVGIG (reference sequence). The CDR3 has 15 amino acids. The CDR3 DNA follows: TGTGCCTGGAGATGGCAGGGGCCCCGCTACAATGAGCAGTTCTTC. Residues: CAWRWQGPRYNEQFF.

The V call is TRBV9, the J call TRBJ2-1; TRBD2 agrees at 10 bases. J lost 7 bases, V lost 3 bases, and 1 base had no gene match. Germline V lookup: CDR1 SGDLS, CDR2 YYNGEE. The CDR3 is 13 amino acids. The CDR3 DNA is TGTGCCAGCAGCGGTAGCGGGGGGAATGAGCAGTTCTTC. Amino acid sequence: CASSGSGGNEQFF.

The J gene is TRBJ2-2, the V gene TRBV27; 8 bases align to TRBD2. Germline CDR1 MNHEY, CDR2 SMNVEV (reference sequence). After removal of 4 bases from V and 2 bases from J, the junction contained 9 bases not matched to a gene. This CDR3 is 17 amino acids long. Here the CDR3 DNA reads TGTGCCAGCAGTTGGACTAGCTTTTCGGAAAACACCGGGGAGCTGTTTTTT. Translating gives CASSWTSFSENTGELFF.

The gene calls are TRBV25-1 and TRBJ1-1, with D perhaps matching TRBD1 (5 bases). The CDR3 covers 12 residues. CDR1 is MGHDK, CDR2 SYGVNS, per germline. V dropped 5 bases and J dropped 8 bases, with 12 bases sitting between them. The chain's CDR3 is CASSPGGWEAFF. CDR3 coding DNA: TGTGCCAGCAGTCCGGGGGGGTGGGAAGCTTTCTTT. Looking up the rest from reference TRBV25-1 and TRBJ1-1 gives the full variable domain: EADIYQTPRYLVIGTGKKITLECSQTMGHDKMYWYQQDPGMELHLIHYSYGVNSTEKGDLSSESTVSRIRTEHFPLTLESARPSHTSQYLCASSPGGWEAFFGQGTRLTVV.

The rearrangement links TRBV10-1 to TRBJ2-7, with a tentative D call TRBD1 (5 bases). Trimming took 6 bases from V and 1 from J, leaving 10 bases between them. The CDR3 is made up of 13 amino acids. Germline V gene data show CDR1 as WNHNN and CDR2 as SYGVQD (reference sequence). The CDR3 here is CASSQGSSYEQYF. In DNA form, the CDR3 reads TGCGCCAGCAGCCAGGGTTCGTCCTACGAGCAGTACTTC.

With regard to this clone: Other DNA sequences within the sample encode an identical CDR3. The chain links TRBV6-6 to TRBJ1-2; D might be TRBD1 (6 bases). CDR3 length: 13 residues. Looked up from germline, CDR1 is MNHNY and CDR2 is SVGAGI (reference sequence). V was pared by 2 bases and J by 4 bases, with 8 bases between. CDR3 nucleotides: TGTGCCAGCAGTTACGACAGGTCCTATGGCTACACCTTC. Translation gives CASSYDRSYGYTF.

V usage is TRBV5-1 and J usage is TRBJ1-1, with 7 bases fitting TRBD1. Germline CDR1 reads SGHRS; CDR2 reads YFSETQ. This CDR3 is 15 amino acids long. Trimming took 4 bases from V and 3 from J; bases not matched to a gene: 9. The CDR3 spells CASSEKQGSYTEAFF. The CDR3 DNA sequence: TGCGCCAGCAGCGAGAAACAGGGGTCGTACACTGAAGCTTTCTTT.

The V and J genes are TRBV6-5 and TRBJ1-1, with a weak D call TRBD1 (5 bases). The CDR3 loop spans 11 amino acids. V was pared by 6 bases and J by 10 bases, with 12 bases between. CDR1 and CDR2 (germline): MNHEY, SVGAGI. The CDR3 coding sequence is TGTGCCAGCAGCTACCGGGGGGTAGCTTTCTTT. This sequence encodes CASSYRGVAFF.

This clone was observed once. The chain employs TRBV11-2 and TRBJ1-5, with 8 bases identical to TRBD1. J was trimmed by 4 bases and V by 1 base; bases with no gene match: 3. CDR1 is SGHAT and CDR2 is FQNNGV in the germline V gene. The CDR3 contains 15 residues. The CDR3 region is CASSLGTGFNQPQHF. CDR3 DNA sequence: TGTGCCAGCAGCTTAGGGACAGGGTTTAATCAGCCCCAGCATTTT.

The gene calls are TRBV5-4 and TRBJ1-2, with D perhaps TRBD1 (5 bases). Germline CDR1 and CDR2: SGHNT and YYREEE (reference sequence). The CDR3 is 12 amino acids. V dropped 4 bases and J dropped 4 bases, with 8 bases sitting between them. CDR3 loop: CASSVTVYGYTF. CDR3 in DNA: TGTGCCAGCAGCGTGACAGTCTATGGCTACACCTTC. Full variable domain (missing parts from reference TRBV5-4 and TRBJ1-2): ETGVTQSPTHLIKTRGQQVTLRCSSQSGHNTVSWYQQALGQGPQFIFQYYREEENGRGNFPPRFSGLQFPNYSSELNVNALELDDSALYLCASSVTVYGYTFGSGTRLTVV.

This clone was counted once. V and J are TRBV19 and TRBJ1-1; tentative D call: TRBD1 (5 bases). The CDR3 contains 16 residues. Deletions cut 7 bases from V and 4 bases from J, with 22 bases between. The germline gives CDR1 LNHDA, CDR2 SQIVND (reference sequence). The CDR3 protein is CASKPNFRGLATEAFF. In DNA form, the CDR3 reads TGTGCCAGTAAACCCAACTTTAGGGGCTTGGCCACTGAAGCTTTCTTT.

The chain combines TRBV28 with TRBJ2-7; 10 positions match TRBD2. The germline V gene encodes CDR1 MDHEN and CDR2 SYDVKM. After removal of 5 bases from V and 3 bases from J, the junction contained 7 bases not matched to a gene. This CDR3 contains 15 residues. The DNA of the CDR3 is TGTGCCAGCAGTATACCAGCGGGAGGGAGCTACGAGCAGTACTTC. Its protein is CASSIPAGGSYEQYF.

This chain links TRBV6-1 with TRBJ1-1; no clear D. V was clipped by 6 bases and J by 4 bases, with 12 bases between them. The CDR3 is 13 amino acids. CDR1 is MNHNS and CDR2 is SASEGT in the germline V gene. The CDR3 DNA reads TGTGCCAGCAGGGGAGGGTCTTCCACTGAAGCTTTCTTT. This encodes CASRGGSSTEAFF.

The chain employs TRBV13 and TRBJ1-1, with 12 bases matching TRBD1. The germline V gene encodes CDR1 PRHDT and CDR2 FYEKMQ (reference sequence). V shed 6 bases, J shed 2 bases, and the junction held 7 bases outside the gene matches. CDR3 length: 16 residues. The CDR3 is CASSGTGTGGNTEAFF. In DNA form, the CDR3 reads TGTGCCAGCAGTGGGACCGGGACAGGGGGCAACACTGAAGCTTTCTTT.

The chain's CDR3 is CASSPIRGAGYNEQFF. The CDR3 DNA follows: TGTGCCAGCAGTCCAATCCGGGGGGCTGGCTACAATGAGCAGTTCTTC. This chain joins TRBV7-9 and TRBJ2-1; the D gene is possibly TRBD2 (7 bases). This CDR3 contains 16 residues. CDR1 and CDR2 (germline): SEHNR, FQNEAQ (reference sequence). With 6 bases removed from V and 3 bases from J, the gap between germline ends came to 18 bases. Full variable domain (rest looked up from reference TRBV7-9 and TRBJ2-1): DTGVSQNPRHKITKRGQNVTFRCDPISEHNRLYWYRQTLGQGPEFLTYFQNEAQLEKSRLLSDRFSAERPKGSFSTLEIQRTEQGDSAMYLCASSPIRGAGYNEQFFGPGTRLTVL.

The genes are TRBV29-1 and TRBJ2-3; 13 bases fit TRBD2. Germline CDR1 and CDR2: SQVTM and ANQGSEA. With 6 bases clipped from V and 0 bases from J, the junction kept 12 bases outside the gene matches. The CDR3 covers 18 residues. The CDR3: CSVEKTSGGPSSTDTQYF. Here the CDR3 DNA reads TGCAGCGTGGAAAAGACTAGCGGGGGGCCCTCTAGCACAGATACGCAGTATTTT.

V and J are TRBV28 and TRBJ1-2; 8 positions match TRBD1. Germline CDR1 MDHEN, CDR2 SYDVKM. This CDR3 is 15 amino acids long. The V segment lost 5 bases and the J segment 3 bases; nucleotides outside the gene matches: 8. The CDR3 loop is CASSPATGGHYGYTF. In DNA, the CDR3 is TGTGCCAGCAGTCCGGCTACAGGGGGACACTATGGCTACACCTTC.

The V and J genes are TRBV5-1 and TRBJ2-1; 7 bases are a match to TRBD1. CDR1 and CDR2 from the germline V gene are SGHRS and YFSETQ. Germline trimming cut 4 bases from V and 4 bases from J; bases unmatched to any gene: 8. The CDR3 covers 15 residues. DNA of the CDR3: TGCGCCAGCAGCCGACAGGGAGCACTGTACAATGAGCAGTTCTTC. Translating gives CASSRQGALYNEQFF.

The chain uses TRBV5-6 and TRBJ2-1; the match to TRBD2 covers 12 bases. This CDR3 has 16 amino acids. Germline V lookup: CDR1 SGHDT, CDR2 YYEEEE. J was trimmed by 2 bases and V by 3 bases; bases with no gene match: 3. CDR3 sequence reads: CASSSGLAGAYNEQFF. The CDR3 bases are TGTGCCAGCAGCTCGGGACTAGCGGGCGCCTACAATGAGCAGTTCTTC.

The rearrangement joins TRBV27 to TRBJ1-1; perhaps TRBD1 as D (5 bases). V dropped 6 bases and J dropped 7 bases, with 15 bases sitting between them. Per the germline V gene, CDR1 is MNHEY and CDR2 is SMNVEV (reference sequence). CDR3 size: 13 residues. The CDR3 reads CASSPQGKGEAFF. The DNA of the CDR3 is TGTGCCAGCAGCCCCCAGGGAAAAGGTGAAGCTTTCTTT.

This clone was seen only once. V gene TRBV27 combines with J gene TRBJ1-1; D ambiguous. Germline-derived CDR1 and CDR2 are MNHEY and SMNVEV (reference sequence). This CDR3 spans 14 amino acids. Deletions cut 2 bases from V and 2 bases from J, with 9 bases between. CDR3 coding DNA: TGTGCCAGCAGTTTAGCCGACATTAACACTGAAGCTTTCTTT. Encoded protein: CASSLADINTEAFF.

The J gene is TRBJ2-2, the V gene TRBV11-2, with 9 bases aligning to TRBD1. With 5 bases clipped from V and 6 bases from J, the junction kept 13 bases outside the gene matches. The CDR3 contains 17 residues. Germline V gives CDR1 SGHAT, CDR2 FQNNGV. This chain's CDR3 is CASSAYPGTGLSGELFF. The CDR3 DNA follows: TGTGCCAGCAGCGCATACCCCGGGACAGGGTTATCCGGGGAGCTGTTTTTT.

CDR3 nucleotides: TGCGCCAGCAGTGAGTCGGGCGGGATCTATGAAAAACTGTTTTTT. Protein: CASSESGGIYEKLFF. The chain has TRBV10-2 and TRBJ1-4; D is undetermined. V lost 0 bases, J lost 6 bases, and 11 bases lay in between. Germline CDR1 reads WSHSY; CDR2 reads SAAADI. The CDR3 length is 15 residues.

This chain uses TRBV5-1 with TRBJ2-7; D call uncertain. The CDR3 runs 13 residues. Germline V gene data show CDR1 as SGHRS and CDR2 as YFSETQ. Trimming took 5 bases from V and 0 from J, leaving 9 bases between them. Here the CDR3 reads CASRIPGSYEQYF. The CDR3 DNA reads TGCGCCAGCAGAATCCCAGGCTCCTACGAGCAGTACTTC.

The rearrangement uses TRBV2 and TRBJ2-3; no reliable D call. Germline values: CDR1 SNHLY, CDR2 FYNNEI. The CDR3 has 14 residues. V was shortened by 9 bases and J by 0 bases, with 13 bases between the two germline ends. This chain's CDR3 is CASSPWSSTDTQYF. CDR3 nucleotide sequence: TGTGCCAGTAGCCCCTGGTCGAGCACAGATACGCAGTATTTT.

J is TRBJ1-2 and V is TRBV11-2, with 7 bases fitting TRBD1. The trim removed 1 base at V and 5 bases at J, leaving 7 bases unmatched. CDR3 length: 15 amino acids. Germline CDR1 is SGHAT and CDR2 is FQNNGV. CDR3 residues: CASSLAAGGGYGYTF. DNA of the CDR3: TGTGCCAGCAGCTTAGCCGCAGGGGGTGGTTATGGCTACACCTTC.